This is a list of T cell receptor beta chains from one sample in a study of vaccination effects on CD4 cells after COVID-19. No antigen is known for these receptors. Profiled with immunoSEQ multiplex PCR; TCRdb holds only in-frame clones, not every one. Of fewer than 60,000 clones in the sample, around 82% were seen once. Sequenced here: CD4+ T cells from PBMCs cultured with HIV peptides, sampled before COVID-19 vaccination. These receptors came from a human donor who had a prior SARS-CoV-2 infection. CDR3s include the opening cysteine and the closing phenylalanine or tryptophan. D genes are given only for firm matches. Clone size is not always given. Where it is, it says once, few, many or a class for expanded clones.

J gene: TRBJ1-5
D gene: TRBD1
CDR3 length: 15
clone size: few
V gene: TRBV5-1
CDR3 protein: CASSLGDSVNQPQHF
CDR3 DNA: TGCGCCAGCAGCCTAGGGGACAGCGTAAATCAGCCCCAGCATTTT

J gene: TRBJ2-3
D gene: TRBD2
CDR3 length: 15
clone size: .
V gene: TRBV18
CDR3 protein: CASSGSGGAEDTQYF
CDR3 DNA: TGTGCCAGCTCAGGTAGCGGGGGGGCCGAAGATACGCAGTATTTT

J gene: TRBJ2-3
D gene: .
CDR3 length: 15
clone size: once
V gene: TRBV2
CDR3 protein: CASSGEGLHTDTQYF
CDR3 DNA: TGTGCCAGCAGTGGAGAGGGGTTGCACACAGATACGCAGTATTTT

J gene: TRBJ1-2
D gene: TRBD1
CDR3 length: 16
clone size: .
V gene: TRBV24-1
CDR3 protein: CATSDKGASFDYGYTF
CDR3 DNA: TGTGCCACCAGTGATAAGGGGGCGAGCTTCGACTATGGCTACACCTTC

J gene: TRBJ1-1
D gene: .
CDR3 length: 16
clone size: .
V gene: TRBV2
CDR3 protein: CASTTFRGMGNTEAFF
CDR3 DNA: TGTGCCAGCACCACCTTTAGGGGAATGGGGAACACTGAAGCTTTCTTT

J gene: TRBJ1-4
D gene: .
CDR3 length: 17
clone size: .
V gene: TRBV9
CDR3 protein: CASSVDGTPEGNEKLFF
CDR3 DNA: TGTGCCAGCAGCGTGGACGGGACTCCGGAGGGTAATGAAAAACTGTTTTTT

J gene: TRBJ1-1
D gene: .
CDR3 length: 15
clone size: .
V gene: TRBV9
CDR3 protein: CASSVAGGRHTEAFF
CDR3 DNA: TGTGCCAGCAGCGTAGCGGGGGGGAGGCACACTGAAGCTTTCTTT

J gene: TRBJ1-2
D gene: .
CDR3 length: 15
clone size: .
V gene: TRBV15
CDR3 protein: CATSRAPPGNYGYTF
CDR3 DNA: TGTGCCACCAGCAGAGCCCCCCCAGGTAACTATGGCTACACCTTC

J gene: TRBJ2-3
D gene: TRBD2
CDR3 length: 16
clone size: few
V gene: TRBV7-2
CDR3 protein: CASSWTSGGSTDTQYF
CDR3 DNA: TGTGCCAGCAGCTGGACTAGCGGGGGGAGCACAGATACGCAGTATTTT

J gene: TRBJ1-2
D gene: .
CDR3 length: 14
clone size: few
V gene: TRBV19
CDR3 protein: CASSIRQPLYGYTF
CDR3 DNA: TGTGCCAGTAGTATCCGACAGCCCTTATATGGCTACACCTTC

J gene: TRBJ2-7
D gene: TRBD1
CDR3 length: 13
clone size: .
V gene: TRBV11-3
CDR3 protein: CASSLGQVNEQYF
CDR3 DNA: TGTGCCAGCAGCTTGGGACAGGTAAACGAGCAGTACTTC

J gene: TRBJ2-7
D gene: TRBD2
CDR3 length: 16
clone size: .
V gene: TRBV3-1/TRBV3-2
CDR3 protein: CASSPRLAGDVDEQYF
CDR3 DNA: TGTGCCAGCAGCCCTAGACTAGCGGGAGACGTCGACGAGCAGTACTTC

J gene: TRBJ1-2
D gene: TRBD1
CDR3 length: 14
clone size: .
V gene: TRBV30
CDR3 protein: CAWSRGRTGGFLDF
CDR3 DNA: TGTGCCTGGAGCCGAGGTCGGACAGGGGGCTTTTTAGACTTC